Sequencing of this T cell receptor (beta chain) was carried out in a study of blood T cell repertoires in COVID-19. As for the study in general: The United States, Italy and Spain provided the acute and convalescent COVID-19 samples.

Per the study methods: Reference gene primer amplification yielded estimated nucleated cell counts. Only in-frame clones appear in the TCRdb table, and some are missing; sequencing was by immunoSEQ multiplex PCR. V, J and clone size are those of that table, while D and trimming were read from the DNA. The sample includes some 200,000 clones, around 83% of them seen just once. This CDR3 is 16 amino acids long. Germline V gene lookup returns CDR1 MNHNS and CDR2 SASEGT. Trimming removed 4 bases from V and 2 bases from J; junction bases left unmatched: 7. Sequenced: peripheral blood. The rearrangement joins TRBV6-1 to TRBJ1-5; TRBD1 matches 8 bases. This TCR was sampled from a human donor in a cohort sampled during active COVID-19. The CDR3 nucleotides read TGTGCCAGCAGTGTCGGACAGGGCAGGGGCAATCAGCCCCAGCATTTT. It codes for CASSVGQGRGNQPQHF.